This T cell receptor (beta chain) was identified during a study of blood T cell repertoires in COVID-19. Sequencing was performed with immunoSEQ multiplex PCR; in TCRdb, only in-frame clones are kept and a portion is missing. Altogether over 400,000 clones are present, about 88% being singletons, with the ten largest covering 8.3%. CDR1 LNHDA and CDR2 SQIVND come from the germline V gene (reference sequence). The CDR3 has 16 amino acids. Trimming removed 1 base from V and 5 bases from J, with 17 bases in between. The rearrangement uses TRBV19 and TRBJ2-5, with D perhaps TRBD2 (6 bases). Material for sequencing was PBMCs or T cells enriched from blood (not recorded which). This receptor was identified in a woman aged 55-70 years who had recovered from COVID-19. The CDR3 here is CASSIGEARDLETQYF. CDR3 nucleotide sequence: TGTGCCAGTAGTATAGGGGAGGCCCGGGACTTGGAGACCCAGTACTTC.